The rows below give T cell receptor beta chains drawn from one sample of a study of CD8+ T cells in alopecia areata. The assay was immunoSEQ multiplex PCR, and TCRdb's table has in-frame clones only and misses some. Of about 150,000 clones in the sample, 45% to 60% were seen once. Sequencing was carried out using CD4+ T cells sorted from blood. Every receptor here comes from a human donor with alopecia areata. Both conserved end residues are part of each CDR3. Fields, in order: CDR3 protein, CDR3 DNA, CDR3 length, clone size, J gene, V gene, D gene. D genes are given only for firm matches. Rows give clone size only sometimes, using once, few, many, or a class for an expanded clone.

CDR3 protein: CASTPDPRGGGNEQFF
CDR3 DNA: TGCGCCAGCACCCCGGATCCCAGGGGAGGGGGCAATGAGCAGTTCTTC
CDR3 length: 16
clone size: few
J gene: TRBJ2-1
V gene: TRBV5-1
D gene: NA

CDR3 protein: CASSLGASGANVLTF
CDR3 DNA: TGTGCCAGCAGCTTGGGGGCCTCTGGGGCCAACGTCCTGACTTTC
CDR3 length: 15
clone size: NA
J gene: TRBJ2-6
V gene: TRBV5-6
D gene: NA

CDR3 protein: CASSLATDQPQHF
CDR3 DNA: TGTGCCAGCAGCTTAGCAACAGATCAGCCCCAGCATTTT
CDR3 length: 13
clone size: NA
J gene: TRBJ1-5
V gene: TRBV7-9
D gene: NA

CDR3 protein: CATRLAGGYSYNEQFF
CDR3 DNA: TGTGCCACCAGACTAGCGGGAGGGTACTCCTACAATGAGCAGTTCTTC
CDR3 length: 16
clone size: NA
J gene: TRBJ2-1
V gene: TRBV7-2
D gene: TRBD2

CDR3 protein: CASLAIQDTEAFF
CDR3 DNA: TGTGCCAGTCTGGCAATCCAGGACACTGAAGCTTTCTTT
CDR3 length: 13
clone size: NA
J gene: TRBJ1-1
V gene: TRBV6-5
D gene: NA

CDR3 protein: CASSFLLTGTLRAKNIQYF
CDR3 DNA: TGTGCCAGCAGCTTCCTCCTGACCGGGACGCTCCGAGCCAAAAACATTCAGTACTTC
CDR3 length: 19
clone size: NA
J gene: TRBJ2-4
V gene: TRBV5-6
D gene: NA

CDR3 protein: CASSFRQGNEQYF
CDR3 DNA: TGTGCCAGCAGCTTCCGACAGGGCAACGAGCAGTACTTC
CDR3 length: 13
clone size: NA
J gene: TRBJ2-7
V gene: TRBV7-3
D gene: TRBD1

CDR3 protein: CASYQMAGSRTEAFF
CDR3 DNA: TGTGCCAGTTACCAAATGGCAGGGAGCCGAACTGAAGCTTTCTTT
CDR3 length: 15
clone size: NA
J gene: TRBJ1-1
V gene: TRBV7-8
D gene: NA

CDR3 protein: CAWSPMGTQYF
CDR3 DNA: TGTGCCTGGAGTCCTATGGGAACGCAGTATTTT
CDR3 length: 11
clone size: once
J gene: TRBJ2-3
V gene: TRBV30
D gene: NA

CDR3 protein: CASSYIAGSSYNEQFF
CDR3 DNA: TGTGCCAGCAGTTACATAGCGGGAAGCTCCTACAATGAGCAGTTCTTC
CDR3 length: 16
clone size: NA
J gene: TRBJ2-1
V gene: TRBV6-5
D gene: TRBD2

CDR3 protein: CASRTAGETQYF
CDR3 DNA: TGTGCCAGCAGGACAGCGGGGGAGACCCAGTACTTC
CDR3 length: 12
clone size: NA
J gene: TRBJ2-5
V gene: TRBV28
D gene: TRBD2

CDR3 protein: CASSFYNEQFF
CDR3 DNA: TGTGCCAGCAGTTTTTACAATGAGCAGTTCTTC
CDR3 length: 11
clone size: NA
J gene: TRBJ2-1
V gene: TRBV28
D gene: NA

CDR3 protein: CASSFWKGTGTYEQYF
CDR3 DNA: TGTGCCAGCAGTTTTTGGAAGGGGACCGGGACCTACGAGCAGTACTTC
CDR3 length: 16
clone size: NA
J gene: TRBJ2-7
V gene: TRBV27
D gene: NA

CDR3 protein: CAISGPGQGVETQYF
CDR3 DNA: TGTGCCATCAGCGGACCGGGACAGGGGGTAGAGACCCAGTACTTC
CDR3 length: 15
clone size: NA
J gene: TRBJ2-5
V gene: TRBV10-3
D gene: TRBD1

CDR3 protein: CAWTHIRDPRSTDTQYF
CDR3 DNA: TGTGCCTGGACCCACATTAGGGACCCCCGAAGCACAGATACGCAGTATTTT
CDR3 length: 17
clone size: few
J gene: TRBJ2-3
V gene: TRBV30
D gene: NA

CDR3 protein: CASEGTAYGYTF
CDR3 DNA: TGTGCCAGCGAAGGGACGGCTTATGGCTACACCTTC
CDR3 length: 12
clone size: NA
J gene: TRBJ1-2
V gene: TRBV28
D gene: NA

CDR3 protein: CASRGLALQYEQYF
CDR3 DNA: TGTGCCAGCAGGGGACTAGCCCTACAGTACGAGCAGTACTTC
CDR3 length: 14
clone size: NA
J gene: TRBJ2-7
V gene: TRBV6-5
D gene: TRBD2

CDR3 protein: CASRPYEQYF
CDR3 DNA: TGCGCCAGCAGGCCCTACGAGCAGTACTTC
CDR3 length: 10
clone size: NA
J gene: TRBJ2-7
V gene: TRBV23-1
D gene: NA

CDR3 protein: CASRTSGSAQETQYF
CDR3 DNA: TGTGCCAGCAGAACTAGCGGGAGTGCCCAAGAGACCCAGTACTTC
CDR3 length: 15
clone size: few
J gene: TRBJ2-5
V gene: TRBV27
D gene: TRBD2